This TCR beta chain is drawn from a study of T cells in Graves' hyperthyroidism and ophthalmopathy. Amplification of TCR beta CDR3 regions used RNA as the template. RT-PCR in the first round (using the HTBI primer set) targeted the TCR CDR3. TCRdb redid the calling of the multiplex PCR reads with MiXCR, one entry per CDR3 protein. The sample lists 220,000 or so distinct CDR3 sequences, around 15% occurring once. This CDR3 is 15 amino acids long. Deletions cut 4 bases from V and 0 bases from J, with 10 bases between. From germline, CDR1 is MNHNS and CDR2 SASEGT. This clonotype was seen at least ten times.

This clonotype originated in a woman aged 18 to 35 with Graves' ophthalmopathy. The J gene is TRBJ1-5, the V gene TRBV6-1; D gene ambiguous. Sample: blood. The CDR3 loop reads CASSVGVYSNQPQHF. CDR3 nucleotides: TGTGCCAGCAGTGTCGGAGTATATAGCAATCAGCCCCAGCATTTT.